This T cell receptor (beta chain) appears in the sequencing data of a study of T-cell memory formation after mild COVID-19. Study outcomes and limitations: CD4+ bias marked clones expanding day 15 to 37, unlike balanced contracting clones. Mostly located in CM and EM were contracting CD4+ clones, with contracting CD8+ clones located in EMRA.

Each CDR3 protein gets one entry after TCRdb re-called the 5' RACE reads with MiXCR. In the table there are 210,000 or so distinct CDR3 sequences, around 30% of which are singletons. There are a few counts of this clonotype. The antigen is not known. CDR1 and CDR2 (germline): SGHTA, FQGTGA. CDR3 length equals 13 residues. V lost 0 bases to trimming and J lost 4 bases, with 6 bases between them. The sample taken for sequencing was PBMCs or a T cell subset sorted from them (not recorded which). This receptor was taken from an adult woman who had mild COVID-19 (a few samples of this study predate the infection). Cell type and time point are not known. This rearrangement joins TRBV7-3 to TRBJ1-2; perhaps TRBD1 as D (5 bases). The CDR3 DNA follows: TGTGCCAGCAGCTTAACTGGGGGCTATGGCTACACCTTC. Residues: CASSLTGGYGYTF.